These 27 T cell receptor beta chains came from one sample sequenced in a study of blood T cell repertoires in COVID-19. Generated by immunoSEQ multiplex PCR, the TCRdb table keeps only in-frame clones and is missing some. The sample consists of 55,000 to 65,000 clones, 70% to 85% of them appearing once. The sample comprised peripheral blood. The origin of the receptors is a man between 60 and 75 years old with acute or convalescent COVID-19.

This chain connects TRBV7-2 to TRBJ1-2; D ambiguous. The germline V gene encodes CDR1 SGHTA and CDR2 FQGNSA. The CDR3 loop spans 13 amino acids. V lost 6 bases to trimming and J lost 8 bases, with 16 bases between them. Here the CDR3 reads CASSFIGDQGYTF. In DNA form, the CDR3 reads TGTGCCAGCAGTTTTATAGGAGATCAAGGCTACACCTTC.

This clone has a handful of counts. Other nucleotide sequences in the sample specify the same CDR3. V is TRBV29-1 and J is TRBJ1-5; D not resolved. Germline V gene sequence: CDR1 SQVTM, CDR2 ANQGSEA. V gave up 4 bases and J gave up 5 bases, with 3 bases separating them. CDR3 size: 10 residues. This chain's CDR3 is CSVGDQPQHF. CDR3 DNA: TGCAGCGTTGGAGATCAGCCCCAGCATTTT.

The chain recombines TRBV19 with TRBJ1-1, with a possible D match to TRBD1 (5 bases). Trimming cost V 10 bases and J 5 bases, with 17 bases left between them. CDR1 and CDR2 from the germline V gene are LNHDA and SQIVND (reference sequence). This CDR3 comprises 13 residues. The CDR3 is CATSLREITEAFF. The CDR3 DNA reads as TGTGCCACTTCCCTCAGGGAAATAACTGAAGCTTTCTTT.

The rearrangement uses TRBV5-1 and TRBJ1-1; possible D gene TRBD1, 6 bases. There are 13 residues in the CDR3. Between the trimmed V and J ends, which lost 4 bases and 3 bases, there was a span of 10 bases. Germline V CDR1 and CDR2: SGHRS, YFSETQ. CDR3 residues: CASSQTGYTEAFF. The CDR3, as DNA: TGCGCCAGCAGCCAAACAGGGTACACTGAAGCTTTCTTT.

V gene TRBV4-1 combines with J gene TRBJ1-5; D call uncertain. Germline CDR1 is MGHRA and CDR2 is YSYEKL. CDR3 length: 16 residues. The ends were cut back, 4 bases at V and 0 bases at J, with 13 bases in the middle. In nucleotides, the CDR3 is TGCGCCAGCAGCCCAGAACAATGGGCTAGCAATCAGCCCCAGCATTTT. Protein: CASSPEQWASNQPQHF.

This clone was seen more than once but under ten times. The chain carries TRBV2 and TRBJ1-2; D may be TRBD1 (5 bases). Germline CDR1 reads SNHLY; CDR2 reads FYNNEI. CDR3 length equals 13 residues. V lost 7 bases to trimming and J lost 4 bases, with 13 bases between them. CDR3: CASNRLTVYGYTF. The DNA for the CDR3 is TGTGCCAGCAACCGGCTGACAGTCTATGGCTACACCTTC.

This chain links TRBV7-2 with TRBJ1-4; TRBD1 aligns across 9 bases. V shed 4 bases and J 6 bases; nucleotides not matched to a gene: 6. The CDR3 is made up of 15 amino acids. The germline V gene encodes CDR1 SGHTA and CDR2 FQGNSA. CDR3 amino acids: CASSYPGTGYEKLFF. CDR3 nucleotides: TGTGCCAGCAGCTATCCGGGGACAGGGTATGAAAAACTGTTTTTT. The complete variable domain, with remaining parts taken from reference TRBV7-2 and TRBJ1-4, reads GAGVSQSPSNKVTEKGKDVELRCDPISGHTALYWYRQSLGQGLEFLIYFQGNSAPDKSGLPSDRFSAERTGGSVSTLTIQRTQQEDSAVYLCASSYPGTGYEKLFFGSGTQLSVL.

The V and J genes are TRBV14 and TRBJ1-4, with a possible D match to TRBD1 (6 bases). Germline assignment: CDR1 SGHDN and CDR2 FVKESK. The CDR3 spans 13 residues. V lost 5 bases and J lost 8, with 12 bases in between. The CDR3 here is CASSNLQGEKLFF. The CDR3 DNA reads TGTGCCAGCAGCAACCTTCAGGGGGAAAAACTGTTTTTT.

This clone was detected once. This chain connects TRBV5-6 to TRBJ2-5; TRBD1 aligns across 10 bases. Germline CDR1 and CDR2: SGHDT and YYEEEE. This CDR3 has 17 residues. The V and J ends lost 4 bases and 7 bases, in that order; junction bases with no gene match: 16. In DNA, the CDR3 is TGTGCCAGCAGCCTGCCCCCGGGACAGGGGCCTGAAAGGACCCAGTACTTC. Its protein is CASSLPPGQGPERTQYF. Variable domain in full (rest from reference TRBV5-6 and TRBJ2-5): DAGVTQSPTHLIKTRGQQVTLRCSPKSGHDTVSWYQQALGQGPQFIFQYYEEEERQRGNFPDRFSGHQFPNYSSELNVNALLLGDSALYLCASSLPPGQGPERTQYFGPGTRLLVL.

CDR3 region: CSAPFQGPQETQYF. The CDR3 DNA reads TGCAGCGCCCCTTTTCAGGGCCCCCAAGAGACCCAGTACTTC. The chain employs TRBV29-1 and TRBJ2-5, with D possibly matching TRBD1 (5 bases). This CDR3 is built from 14 residues. Trimming cost V 7 bases and J 1 base, with 16 bases left between them. Germline CDR1 reads SQVTM; CDR2 reads ANQGSEA. Full variable domain (remainder filled in from reference TRBV29-1 and TRBJ2-5): SAVISQKPSRDICQRGTSLTIQCQVDSQVTMMFWYRQQPGQSLTLIATANQGSEATYESGFVIDKFPISRPNLTFSTLTVSNMSPEDSSIYLCSAPFQGPQETQYFGPGTRLLVL.

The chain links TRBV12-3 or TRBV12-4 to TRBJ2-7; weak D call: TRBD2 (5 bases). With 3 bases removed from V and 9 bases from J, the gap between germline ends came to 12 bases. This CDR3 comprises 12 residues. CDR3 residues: CASSFSGMRQYF. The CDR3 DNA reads TGTGCCAGCAGTTTCTCGGGGATGAGGCAGTACTTC.

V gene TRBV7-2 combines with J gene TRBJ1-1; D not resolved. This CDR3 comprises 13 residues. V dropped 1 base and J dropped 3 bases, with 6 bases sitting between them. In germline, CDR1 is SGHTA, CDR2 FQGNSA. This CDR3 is CASSLDRHTEAFF. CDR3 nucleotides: TGTGCCAGCAGCTTAGACAGACACACTGAAGCTTTCTTT.

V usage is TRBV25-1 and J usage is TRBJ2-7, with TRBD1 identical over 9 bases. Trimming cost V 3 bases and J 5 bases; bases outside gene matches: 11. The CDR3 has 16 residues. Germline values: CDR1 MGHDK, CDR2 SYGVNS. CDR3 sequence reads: CASSDFAVDRGDEQYF. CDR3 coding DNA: TGTGCCAGCAGTGACTTCGCTGTGGACAGGGGAGACGAGCAGTACTTC.

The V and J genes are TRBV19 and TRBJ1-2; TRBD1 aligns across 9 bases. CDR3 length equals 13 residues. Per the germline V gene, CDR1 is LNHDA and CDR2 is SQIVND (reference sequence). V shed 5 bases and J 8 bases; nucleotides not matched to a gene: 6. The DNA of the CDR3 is TGTGCCAGTAGTCCCGGGACAGGGCTAGGCTACACCTTC. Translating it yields CASSPGTGLGYTF.

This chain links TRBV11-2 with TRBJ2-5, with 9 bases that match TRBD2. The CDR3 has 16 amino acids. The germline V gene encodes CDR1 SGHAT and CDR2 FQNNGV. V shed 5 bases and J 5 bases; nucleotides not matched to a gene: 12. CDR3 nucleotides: TGTGCCAGCAGCCAATGGGCGGGAGGGGCCTCGGAGACCCAGTACTTC. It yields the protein CASSQWAGGASETQYF. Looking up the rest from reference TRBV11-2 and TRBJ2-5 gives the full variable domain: EAGVAQSPRYKIIEKRQSVAFWCNPISGHATLYWYQQILGQGPKLLIQFQNNGVVDDSQLPKDRFSAERLKGVDSTLKIQPAKLEDSAVYLCASSQWAGGASETQYFGPGTRLLVL.

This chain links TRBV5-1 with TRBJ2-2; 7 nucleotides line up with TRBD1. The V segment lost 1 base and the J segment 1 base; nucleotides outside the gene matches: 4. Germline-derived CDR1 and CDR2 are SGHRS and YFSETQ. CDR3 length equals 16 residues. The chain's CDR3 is CASSLFTGENTGELFF. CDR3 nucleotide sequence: TGCGCCAGCAGCTTGTTTACAGGGGAGAACACCGGGGAGCTGTTTTTT.

This CDR3 reads CASMSYGNEKLFF. The DNA of the CDR3 is TGTGCCAGCATGTCCTACGGGAATGAAAAACTGTTTTTT. The chain carries TRBV6-5 and TRBJ1-4, with D unclear. The ends were cut back, 7 bases at V and 5 bases at J, with 11 bases in the middle. Germline loops: CDR1 MNHEY, CDR2 SVGAGI. CDR3 size: 13 residues.

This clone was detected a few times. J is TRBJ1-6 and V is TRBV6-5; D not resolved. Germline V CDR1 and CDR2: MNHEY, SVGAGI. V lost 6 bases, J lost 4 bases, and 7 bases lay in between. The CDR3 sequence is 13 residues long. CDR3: CASRAGYNSPLHF. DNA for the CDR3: TGTGCCAGCAGAGCCGGGTATAATTCACCCCTCCACTTT.

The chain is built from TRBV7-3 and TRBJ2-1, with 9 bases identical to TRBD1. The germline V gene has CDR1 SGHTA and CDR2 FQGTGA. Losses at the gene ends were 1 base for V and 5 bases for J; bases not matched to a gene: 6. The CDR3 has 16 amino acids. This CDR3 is CASSLRGTGNDNEQFF. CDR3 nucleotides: TGTGCCAGCAGCTTAAGAGGGACAGGGAACGACAATGAGCAGTTCTTC. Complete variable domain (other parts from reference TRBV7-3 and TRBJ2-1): GAGVSQTPSNKVTEKGKYVELRCDPISGHTALYWYRQSLGQGPEFLIYFQGTGAADDSGLPNDRFFAVRPEGSVSTLKIQRTERGDSAVYLCASSLRGTGNDNEQFFGPGTRLTVL.

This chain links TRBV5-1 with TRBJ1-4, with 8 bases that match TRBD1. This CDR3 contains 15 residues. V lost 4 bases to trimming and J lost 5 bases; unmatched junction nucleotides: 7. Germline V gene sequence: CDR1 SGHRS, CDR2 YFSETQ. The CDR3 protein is CASSPQGAGNEKLFF. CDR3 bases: TGCGCCAGCAGCCCTCAGGGGGCGGGAAATGAAAAACTGTTTTTT.

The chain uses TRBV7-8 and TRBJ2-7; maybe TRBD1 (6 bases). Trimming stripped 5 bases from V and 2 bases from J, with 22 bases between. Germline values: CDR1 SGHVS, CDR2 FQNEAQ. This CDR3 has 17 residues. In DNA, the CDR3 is TGTGCCAGCAGCCTACGAGCCCCGACAGGCCGAACCTACGAGCAGTACTTC. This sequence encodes CASSLRAPTGRTYEQYF.

The CDR3 region has the DNA TGTGCCATCACCGGTAGCGGGGGGCTCACAGATACGCAGTATTTT. It yields the protein CAITGSGGLTDTQYF. This chain links TRBV10-3 with TRBJ2-3; 10 positions agree with TRBD2. The trim removed 7 bases at V and 2 bases at J, leaving 6 bases unmatched. The CDR3 has 15 amino acids. The germline CDR1 and CDR2 sequences are ENHRY and SYGVKD.

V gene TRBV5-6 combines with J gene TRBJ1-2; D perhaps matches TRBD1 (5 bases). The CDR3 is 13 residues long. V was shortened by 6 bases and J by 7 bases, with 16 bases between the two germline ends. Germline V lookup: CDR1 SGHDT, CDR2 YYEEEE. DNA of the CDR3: TGTGCCAGCAACTCGGGGCTGGGGGGTGGCTACACCTTC. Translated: CASNSGLGGGYTF. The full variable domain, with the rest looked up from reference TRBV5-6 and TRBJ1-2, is DAGVTQSPTHLIKTRGQQVTLRCSPKSGHDTVSWYQQALGQGPQFIFQYYEEEERQRGNFPDRFSGHQFPNYSSELNVNALLLGDSALYLCASNSGLGGGYTFGSGTRLTVV.

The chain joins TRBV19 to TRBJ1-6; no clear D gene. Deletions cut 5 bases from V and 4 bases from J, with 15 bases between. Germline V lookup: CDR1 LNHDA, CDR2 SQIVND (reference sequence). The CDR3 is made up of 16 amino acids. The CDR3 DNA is TGTGCCAGTAGTGGGCTTAACCGAGGGTATAATTCACCCCTCCACTTT. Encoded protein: CASSGLNRGYNSPLHF.

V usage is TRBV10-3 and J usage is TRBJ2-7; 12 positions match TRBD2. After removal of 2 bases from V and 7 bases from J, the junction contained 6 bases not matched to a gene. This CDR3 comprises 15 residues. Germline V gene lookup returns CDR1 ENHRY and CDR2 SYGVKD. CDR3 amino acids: CAISETSGGTREQYF. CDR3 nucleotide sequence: TGTGCCATCAGTGAGACTAGCGGGGGGACGAGGGAGCAGTACTTC.

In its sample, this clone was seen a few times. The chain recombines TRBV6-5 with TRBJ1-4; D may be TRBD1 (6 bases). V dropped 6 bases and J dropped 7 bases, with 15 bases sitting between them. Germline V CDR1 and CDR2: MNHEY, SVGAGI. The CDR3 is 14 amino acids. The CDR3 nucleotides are TGTGCCAGCAGGAGGGGGATTGAGAGTGAAAAACTGTTTTTT. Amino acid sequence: CASRRGIESEKLFF.

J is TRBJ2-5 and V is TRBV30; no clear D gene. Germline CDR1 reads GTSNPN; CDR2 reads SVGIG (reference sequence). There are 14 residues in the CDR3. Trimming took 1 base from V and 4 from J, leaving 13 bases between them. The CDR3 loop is CAWSERCPSETQYF. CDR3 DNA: TGTGCCTGGAGTGAACGGTGCCCTTCAGAGACCCAGTACTTC.